This T cell receptor beta chain comes out of a study of T cells in Graves' hyperthyroidism and ophthalmopathy. Broader study findings: A median 6.5 months before onset, the model predicted ophthalmopathy.

As for this clonotype: Its antigen is currently unknown. The junction departs from germline at one end; a sequencing error may be responsible.

Amplification yielded TCR beta CDR3 regions, with RNA transcripts as the source. The primer set for the first-round RT-PCR of the TCR CDR3 was HTBI. Each CDR3 protein is one row after TCRdb ran MiXCR on the multiplex PCR reads. The sample has hundreds of thousands of distinct CDR3 sequences; about a fifth are singletons. It was uncontrolled infection, other autoimmune disease, pregnancy or lactation that excluded patients. Germline CDR1 is ENHRY and CDR2 is SYGVKD. This CDR3 spans 17 amino acids. The clonotype comes from a woman aged 18-29 years with Graves' hyperthyroidism. The sample comprised blood. The chain uses TRBV10-3 and TRBJ2-4, with D maybe TRBD2 (5 bases). The CDR3 is CAISESPDYLAKNIKYF. The DNA of the CDR3 is TGTGCCATCAGTGAGTCGCCCGACTACCTAGCCAAAAACATTAAGTACTTC.